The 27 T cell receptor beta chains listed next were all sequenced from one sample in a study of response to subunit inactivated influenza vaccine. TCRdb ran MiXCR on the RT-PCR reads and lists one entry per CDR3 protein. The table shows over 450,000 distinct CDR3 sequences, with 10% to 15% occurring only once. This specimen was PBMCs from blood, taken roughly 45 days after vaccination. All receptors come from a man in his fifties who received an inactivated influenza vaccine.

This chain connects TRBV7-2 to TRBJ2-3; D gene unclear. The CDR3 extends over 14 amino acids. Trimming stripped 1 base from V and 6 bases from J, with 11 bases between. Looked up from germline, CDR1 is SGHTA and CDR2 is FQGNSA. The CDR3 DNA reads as TGTGCCAGCAGCTTAGGGGGATCCGGGGATACGCAGTATTTT. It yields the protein CASSLGGSGDTQYF.

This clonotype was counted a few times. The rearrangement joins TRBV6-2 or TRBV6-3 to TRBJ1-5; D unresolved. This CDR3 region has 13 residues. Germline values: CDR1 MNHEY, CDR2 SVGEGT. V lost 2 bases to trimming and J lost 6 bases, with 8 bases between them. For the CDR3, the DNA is TGTGCCAGCAGTTACGGTGGGCTTCAGCCCCAGCATTTT. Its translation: CASSYGGLQPQHF.

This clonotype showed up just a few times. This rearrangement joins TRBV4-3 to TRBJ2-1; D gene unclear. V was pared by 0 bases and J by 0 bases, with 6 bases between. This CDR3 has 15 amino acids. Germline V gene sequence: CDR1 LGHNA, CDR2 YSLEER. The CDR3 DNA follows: TGCGCCAGCAGCCAAGAGCCAGCCTCCTACAATGAGCAGTTCTTC. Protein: CASSQEPASYNEQFF.

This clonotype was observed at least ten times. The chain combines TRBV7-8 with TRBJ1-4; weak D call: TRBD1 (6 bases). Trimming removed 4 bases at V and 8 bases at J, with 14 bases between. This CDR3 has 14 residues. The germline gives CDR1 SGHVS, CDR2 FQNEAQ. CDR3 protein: CASSSDSAGEKLFF. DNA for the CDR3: TGTGCCAGCAGCTCGGACAGCGCCGGCGAAAAACTGTTTTTT. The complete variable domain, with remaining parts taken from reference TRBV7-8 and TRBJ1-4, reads GAGVSQSPRYKVAKRGQDVALRCDPISGHVSLFWYQQALGQGPEFLTYFQNEAQLDKSGLPSDRFFAERPEGSVSTLKIQRTQQEDSAVYLCASSSDSAGEKLFFGSGTQLSVL.

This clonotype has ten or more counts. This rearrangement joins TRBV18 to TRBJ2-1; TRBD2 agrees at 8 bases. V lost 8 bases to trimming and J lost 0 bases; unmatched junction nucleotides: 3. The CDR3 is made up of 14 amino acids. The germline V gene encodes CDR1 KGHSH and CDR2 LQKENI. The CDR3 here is CASLAGRSYNEQFF. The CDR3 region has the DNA TGTGCCAGCCTAGCGGGCCGCTCCTACAATGAGCAGTTCTTC.

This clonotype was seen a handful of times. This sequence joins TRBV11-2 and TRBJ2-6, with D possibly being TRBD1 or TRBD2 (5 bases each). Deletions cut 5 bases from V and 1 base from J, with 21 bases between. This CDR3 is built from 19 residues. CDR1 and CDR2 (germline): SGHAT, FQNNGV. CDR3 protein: CASSVLGANPGSGANVLTF. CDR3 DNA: TGTGCCAGCAGCGTCCTCGGGGCCAATCCCGGGTCTGGGGCCAACGTCCTGACTTTC.

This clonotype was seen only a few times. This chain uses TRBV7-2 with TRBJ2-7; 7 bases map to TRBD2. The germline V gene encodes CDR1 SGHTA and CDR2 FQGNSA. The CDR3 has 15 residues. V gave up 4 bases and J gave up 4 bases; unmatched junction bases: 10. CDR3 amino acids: CASSSPGAGVYEQYF. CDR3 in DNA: TGTGCCAGCAGCTCCCCTGGGGCGGGGGTTTACGAGCAGTACTTC.

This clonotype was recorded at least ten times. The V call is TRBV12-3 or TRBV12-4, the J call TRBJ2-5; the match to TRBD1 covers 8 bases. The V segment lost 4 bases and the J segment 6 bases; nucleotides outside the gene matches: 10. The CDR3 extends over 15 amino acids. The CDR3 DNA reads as TGTGCCAGCAGTTCCGTTACAGGGGGAGGAAAGACCCAGTACTTC. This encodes CASSSVTGGGKTQYF.

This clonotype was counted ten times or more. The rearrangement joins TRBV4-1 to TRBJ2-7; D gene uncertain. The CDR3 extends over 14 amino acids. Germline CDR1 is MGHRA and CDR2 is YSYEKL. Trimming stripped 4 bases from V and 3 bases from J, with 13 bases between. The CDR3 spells CASSLLDRFYEQYF. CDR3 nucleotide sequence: TGCGCCAGCAGCCTGTTGGACCGATTCTACGAGCAGTACTTC.

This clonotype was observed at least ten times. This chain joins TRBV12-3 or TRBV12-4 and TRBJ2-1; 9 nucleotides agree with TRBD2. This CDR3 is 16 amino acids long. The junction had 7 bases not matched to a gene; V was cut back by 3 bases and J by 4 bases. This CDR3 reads CASSFKAGGPYNEQFF. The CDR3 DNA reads TGTGCCAGCAGTTTTAAAGCGGGGGGCCCTTACAATGAGCAGTTCTTC.

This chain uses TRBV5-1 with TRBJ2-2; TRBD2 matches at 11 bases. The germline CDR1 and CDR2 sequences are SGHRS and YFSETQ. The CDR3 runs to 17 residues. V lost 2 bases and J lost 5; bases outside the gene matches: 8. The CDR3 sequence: CASSFGTSGISTGELFF. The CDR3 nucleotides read TGCGCCAGCAGCTTCGGGACTAGCGGAATTAGTACCGGGGAGCTGTTTTTT.

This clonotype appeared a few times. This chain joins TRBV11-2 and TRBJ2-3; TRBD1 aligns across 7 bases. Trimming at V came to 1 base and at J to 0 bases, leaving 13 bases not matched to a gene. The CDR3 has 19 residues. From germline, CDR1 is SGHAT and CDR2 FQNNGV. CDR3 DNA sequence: TGTGCCAGCAGCTTAGTTTACGGTGGACAGGTCTTTAGCACAGATACGCAGTATTTT. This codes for CASSLVYGGQVFSTDTQYF.

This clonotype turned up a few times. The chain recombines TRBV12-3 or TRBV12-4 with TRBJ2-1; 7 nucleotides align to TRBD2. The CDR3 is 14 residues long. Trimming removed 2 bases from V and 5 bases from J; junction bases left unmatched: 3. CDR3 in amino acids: CASSLLAGDNEQFF. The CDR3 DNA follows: TGTGCCAGCAGTTTATTAGCGGGTGACAATGAGCAGTTCTTC.

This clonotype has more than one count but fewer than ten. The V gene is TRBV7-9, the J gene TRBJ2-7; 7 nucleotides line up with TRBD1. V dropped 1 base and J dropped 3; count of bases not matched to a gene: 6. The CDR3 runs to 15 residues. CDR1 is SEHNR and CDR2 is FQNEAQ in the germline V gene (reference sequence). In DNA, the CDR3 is TGTGCCAGCAGCTTAGTCGGGCAGGGGGTCTACGAGCAGTACTTC. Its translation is CASSLVGQGVYEQYF.

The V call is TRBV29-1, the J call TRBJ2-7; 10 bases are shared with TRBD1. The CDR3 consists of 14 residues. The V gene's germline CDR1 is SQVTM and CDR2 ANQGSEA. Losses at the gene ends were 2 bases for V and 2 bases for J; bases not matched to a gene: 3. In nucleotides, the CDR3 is TGCAGCGTTGAATTCGGGACAGGGGCCTACGAGCAGTACTTC. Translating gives CSVEFGTGAYEQYF.

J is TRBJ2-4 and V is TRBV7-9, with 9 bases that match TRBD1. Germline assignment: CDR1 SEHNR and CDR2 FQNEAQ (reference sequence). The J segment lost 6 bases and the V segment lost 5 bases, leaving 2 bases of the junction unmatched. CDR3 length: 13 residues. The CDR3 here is CASSLQGANIQYF. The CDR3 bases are TGTGCCAGCAGCCTACAGGGGGCAAACATTCAGTACTTC.

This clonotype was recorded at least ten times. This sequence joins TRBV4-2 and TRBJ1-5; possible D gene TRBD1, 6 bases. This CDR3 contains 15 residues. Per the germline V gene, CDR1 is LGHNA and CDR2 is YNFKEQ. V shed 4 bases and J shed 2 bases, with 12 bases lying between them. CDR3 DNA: TGTGCCAGCAGCCTAAGTCAGGGGCGCAATCAGCCCCAGCATTTT. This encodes CASSLSQGRNQPQHF.

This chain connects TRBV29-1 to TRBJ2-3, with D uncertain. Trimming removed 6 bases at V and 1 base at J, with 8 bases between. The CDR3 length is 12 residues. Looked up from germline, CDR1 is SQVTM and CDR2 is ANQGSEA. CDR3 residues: CSVLFRTDTQYF. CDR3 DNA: TGCAGCGTCCTATTTCGCACAGATACGCAGTATTTT.

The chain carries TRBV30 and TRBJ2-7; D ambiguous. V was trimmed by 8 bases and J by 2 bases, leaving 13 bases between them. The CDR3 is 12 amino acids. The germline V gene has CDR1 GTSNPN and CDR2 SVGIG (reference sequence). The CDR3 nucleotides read TGTGCCGGTAGGTCCAGGACCTACGAGCAGTACTTC. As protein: CAGRSRTYEQYF.

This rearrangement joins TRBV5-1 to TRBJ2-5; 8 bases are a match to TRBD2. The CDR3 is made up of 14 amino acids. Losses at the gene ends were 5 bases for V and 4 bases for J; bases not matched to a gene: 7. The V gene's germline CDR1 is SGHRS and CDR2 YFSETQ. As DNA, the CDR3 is TGCGCCAGCAGGGGACTAGTGGTGTCAGAGACCCAGTACTTC. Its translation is CASRGLVVSETQYF.

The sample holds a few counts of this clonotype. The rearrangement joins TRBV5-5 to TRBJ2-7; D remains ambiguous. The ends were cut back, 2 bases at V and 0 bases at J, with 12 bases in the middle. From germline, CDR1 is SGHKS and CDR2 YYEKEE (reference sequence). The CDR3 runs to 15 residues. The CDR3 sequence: CASSFNRRSSYEQYF. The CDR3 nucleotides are TGTGCCAGCAGCTTTAATCGGCGGAGCTCCTACGAGCAGTACTTC. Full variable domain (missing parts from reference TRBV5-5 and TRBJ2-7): DAGVTQSPTHLIKTRGQQVTLRCSPISGHKSVSWYQQVLGQGPQFIFQYYEKEERGRGNFPDRFSARQFPNYSSELNVNALLLGDSALYLCASSFNRRSSYEQYFGPGTRLTVT.

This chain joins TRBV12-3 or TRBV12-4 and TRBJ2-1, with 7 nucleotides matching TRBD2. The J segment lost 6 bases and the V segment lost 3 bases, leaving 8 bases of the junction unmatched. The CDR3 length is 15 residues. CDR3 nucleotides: TGTGCCAGCAGTTTTTGGGCGGGAGTCATCAATGAGCAGTTCTTC. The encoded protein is CASSFWAGVINEQFF.

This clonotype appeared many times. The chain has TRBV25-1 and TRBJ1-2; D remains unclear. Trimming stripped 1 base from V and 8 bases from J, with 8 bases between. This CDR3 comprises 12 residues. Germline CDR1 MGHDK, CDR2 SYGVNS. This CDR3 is CASSEFGGGYTF. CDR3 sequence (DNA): TGTGCCAGCAGTGAATTCGGTGGGGGCTACACCTTC.

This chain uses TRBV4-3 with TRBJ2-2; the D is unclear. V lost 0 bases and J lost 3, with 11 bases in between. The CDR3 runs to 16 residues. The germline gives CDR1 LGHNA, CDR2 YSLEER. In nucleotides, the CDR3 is TGCGCCAGCAGCCAAGATTTGACACTTGACACCGGGGAGCTGTTTTTT. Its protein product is CASSQDLTLDTGELFF.

Here the CDR3 reads CSAALAEPSGELFF. CDR3 nucleotides: TGCAGTGCGGCCCTAGCGGAACCTTCCGGGGAGCTGTTTTTT. This chain connects TRBV20-1 to TRBJ2-2, with TRBD2 matching over 7 bases. Germline CDR1 reads DFQATT; CDR2 reads SNEGSKA (reference sequence). The J segment lost 6 bases and the V segment lost 6 bases, leaving 10 bases of the junction unmatched. The CDR3 is made up of 14 amino acids.

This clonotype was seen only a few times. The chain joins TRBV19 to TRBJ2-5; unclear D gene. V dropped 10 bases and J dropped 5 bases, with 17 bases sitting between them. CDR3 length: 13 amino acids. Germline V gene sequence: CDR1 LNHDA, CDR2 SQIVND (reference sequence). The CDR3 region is CAKPSAALETQYF. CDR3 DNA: TGTGCCAAGCCCTCCGCGGCCCTGGAGACCCAGTACTTC.

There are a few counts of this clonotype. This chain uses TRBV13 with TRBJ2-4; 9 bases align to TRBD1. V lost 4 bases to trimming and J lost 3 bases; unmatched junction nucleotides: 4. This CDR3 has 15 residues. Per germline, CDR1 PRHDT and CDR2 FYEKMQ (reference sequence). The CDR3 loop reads CASSWGQGGKNIQYF. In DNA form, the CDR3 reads TGTGCCAGCAGCTGGGGACAGGGCGGCAAAAACATTCAGTACTTC.